The 13 T cell receptor beta chains below come from one sample, sequenced in a study of CD8 T cells in ankylosing spondylitis. TCRdb ran MiXCR on the 5' RACE reads and lists one entry per CDR3 protein. Among 200,000 to 300,000 distinct CDR3 sequences, around 7.8% were seen once, and the ten largest hold 6.8%. The sequenced material came from blood, either unsorted or a sorted T cell fraction (not recorded which). These receptors were taken from a male donor with ankylosing spondylitis or in good health (not recorded which).

This clonotype was detected many times. This rearrangement joins TRBV29-1 to TRBJ1-5; 7 nucleotides match TRBD1. The CDR3 consists of 13 residues. Trimming cost V 4 bases and J 7 bases; bases outside gene matches: 7. CDR1 SQVTM and CDR2 ANQGSEA come from the germline V gene. The CDR3 sequence is CSVATGVSQPQHF. As DNA, the CDR3 is TGCAGCGTTGCAACAGGGGTTAGCCAGCCCCAGCATTTT.

This clonotype has just a few counts. The chain carries TRBV5-1 and TRBJ2-5; 11 positions match TRBD2. The CDR3 is 18 amino acids. The V and J ends lost 4 bases and 1 base, in that order; junction bases with no gene match: 12. From germline, CDR1 is SGHRS and CDR2 YFSETQ. CDR3 coding DNA: TGCGCCAGCAGCGGTGGACTAGCGGGCCTTACCGTCCAAGAGACCCAGTACTTC. This codes for CASSGGLAGLTVQETQYF.

The table lists this clonotype with many counts. The chain uses TRBV5-1 and TRBJ2-7; no reliable D call. Germline V CDR1 and CDR2: SGHRS, YFSETQ. V lost 2 bases and J 2 bases, leaving 14 bases between the germline ends. The CDR3 extends over 15 amino acids. CDR3 residues: CASSLRNTRPYEQYF. The CDR3 region has the DNA TGCGCCAGCAGCTTAAGAAATACTCGGCCCTACGAGCAGTACTTC. The entire variable domain, with the rest obtained from reference TRBV5-1 and TRBJ2-7, is as follows: KAGVTQTPRYLIKTRGQQVTLSCSPISGHRSVSWYQQTPGQGLQFLFEYFSETQRNKGNFPGRFSGRQFSNSRSEMNVSTLELGDSALYLCASSLRNTRPYEQYFGPGTRLTVT.

A word on this clonotype: One base away lies a much larger clone, so this may be a sequencing read error. The chain links TRBV5-1 to TRBJ1-2; D is uncertain. CDR1 and CDR2 from the germline V gene are SGHRS and YFSETQ. This CDR3 has 12 residues. Written as DNA, the CDR3 is TGCTCCAGCACCGAGGGAAACTATGGCTACACCTTC. Amino acids: CSSTEGNYGYTF.

This clonotype was observed at least ten times. This chain links TRBV3-1 with TRBJ2-7; D may be TRBD2 (6 bases). The CDR3 runs to 16 residues. CDR1 is LGHDT and CDR2 is YNNKEL in the germline V gene (reference sequence). Trimming took 3 bases from V and 0 from J, leaving 15 bases between them. Written as DNA, the CDR3 is TGTGCCAGCAGCCACCATGGAGGGACTTTCTCCTACGAGCAGTACTTC. Translated, it gives CASSHHGGTFSYEQYF.

In this sample, this clonotype turned up a few times. V is TRBV6-2 or TRBV6-3 and J is TRBJ2-4; 8 bases match TRBD1. CDR3 size: 16 residues. The germline gives CDR1 MNHEY, CDR2 SVGEGT. J gave up 9 bases and V 5 bases, and 15 bases lay outside the gene matches. The CDR3 nucleotides are TGTGCCAGCAGTAATCCGGGACAGGCAAATTCGCGCATTCAGTACTTC. Translated, it gives CASSNPGQANSRIQYF.

Ten or more counts support this clonotype. V and J are TRBV27 and TRBJ1-5; TRBD1 aligns across 7 bases. The V gene end was trimmed by 2 bases and the J gene end by 2 bases; junction bases not matched to a gene: 3. Looked up from germline, CDR1 is MNHEY and CDR2 is SMNVEV (reference sequence). This CDR3 is 15 amino acids long. The CDR3 reads CASSLKGARNQPQHF. The CDR3 DNA follows: TGTGCCAGCAGTTTAAAGGGGGCTCGCAATCAGCCCCAGCATTTT.

V gene TRBV5-6 combines with J gene TRBJ1-1; 10 bases line up with TRBD1. This CDR3 is 12 amino acids long. J was trimmed by 11 bases and V by 6 bases; bases with no gene match: 7. Germline V lookup: CDR1 SGHDT, CDR2 YYEEEE. CDR3 coding DNA: TGTGCCAGCACCTCGCCGGGACAGGGGGCTTTCTTT. Protein sequence: CASTSPGQGAFF.

V is TRBV7-2 and J is TRBJ1-5; 8 positions match TRBD1. The CDR3 is 15 amino acids. The V gene's germline CDR1 is SGHTA and CDR2 FQGNSA. The V segment lost 3 bases and the J segment 4 bases; nucleotides outside the gene matches: 5. CDR3 DNA sequence: TGTGCCAGCAGCTTTGCAGGGGGCCGGAATCAGCCCCAGCATTTT. Encoded protein: CASSFAGGRNQPQHF.

This clonotype was counted between two and nine times. The CDR3 sequence is CASSEALEQYF. The CDR3 coding sequence is TGTGCCAGCAGTGAAGCCTTGGAGCAGTACTTC. V gene TRBV6-1 combines with J gene TRBJ2-7; D not certain. Deletions cut 0 bases from V and 7 bases from J, with 4 bases between. The CDR3 contains 11 residues. In germline, CDR1 is MNHNS, CDR2 SASEGT.

This clonotype has at least ten counts. V gene TRBV7-2 combines with J gene TRBJ2-7, with TRBD1 identical over 8 bases. The germline gives CDR1 SGHTA, CDR2 FQGNSA. The CDR3 is 15 residues long. Germline trimming cut 5 bases from V and 0 bases from J; bases unmatched to any gene: 6. CDR3 DNA: TGTGCCAGCAGCCCCGACAGGGGAGACTCCTACGAGCAGTACTTC. It encodes CASSPDRGDSYEQYF. Full variable domain (remainder filled in from reference TRBV7-2 and TRBJ2-7): GAGVSQSPSNKVTEKGKDVELRCDPISGHTALYWYRQSLGQGLEFLIYFQGNSAPDKSGLPSDRFSAERTGGSVSTLTIQRTQQEDSAVYLCASSPDRGDSYEQYFGPGTRLTVT.

This clonotype has a count of ten or more. DNA of the CDR3: TGTGCCAGCAGCTTGGACGGTTATGAAGCTTTCTTT. Protein sequence: CASSLDGYEAFF. The J gene is TRBJ1-1, the V gene TRBV11-3; no firm D call. The germline CDR1 and CDR2 sequences are SGHNT and YENEEA. The CDR3 has 12 residues. Trimming pared 3 bases from V and 7 bases from J, leaving 9 bases between. The whole variable domain, remainder taken from reference TRBV11-3 and TRBJ1-1, is EAGVVQSPRYKIIEKKQPVAFWCNPISGHNTLYWYLQNLGQGPELLIRYENEEAVDDSQLPKDRFSAERLKGVDSTLKIQPAELGDSAVYLCASSLDGYEAFFGQGTRLTVV.

The sample holds a few counts of this clonotype. The rearrangement links TRBV7-6 to TRBJ2-1, with 8 bases lining up with TRBD2. Germline trimming cut 4 bases from V and 10 bases from J; bases unmatched to any gene: 9. The CDR3 contains 14 residues. Germline values: CDR1 SGHVS, CDR2 FNYEAQ. CDR3 coding DNA: TGTGCCAGCAGCTCGGGAGGGCCGATGGGCGAGCAGTTCTTC. It encodes CASSSGGPMGEQFF.